This is a list of T cell receptor beta chains from one sample in a study of shared clonotypes between healthy human individuals. TCRdb's table, derived via immunoSEQ multiplex PCR, lists solely in-frame clones and lacks some. The sample lists 600,000 to 800,000 clones; 72% were seen once. Sequenced material: memory CD4+ T cells sorted from blood. These receptor sequences come from a young woman in good health. Both conserved end residues are trimmed from each CDR3. Size tells how often a clone was seen (once, few, many) or the class of an expanded clone, and some rows leave it out.

v_call: TRBV28; clone_size: -; j_call: TRBJ2-2; cdr3_aa: ASSLGGLNTGELF
v_call: TRBV5-1; clone_size: few; j_call: TRBJ2-7; cdr3_aa: ASSPQVGEPSEQY
v_call: TRBV7-2; clone_size: -; j_call: TRBJ2-1; cdr3_aa: ASSLSSGRASDNEQF
v_call: TRBV30; clone_size: -; j_call: TRBJ2-1; cdr3_aa: AWSLDLNEQF
v_call: TRBV7-2; clone_size: -; j_call: -; cdr3_aa: ASSRGQGLVNEQY
v_call: TRBV28; clone_size: -; j_call: TRBJ1-2; cdr3_aa: ASLDRGSPNYGYT
v_call: TRBV11-2; clone_size: -; j_call: TRBJ2-7; cdr3_aa: ASSLVLQGGYEQY
v_call: TRBV7-9; clone_size: -; j_call: TRBJ2-7; cdr3_aa: ASSLVGASEQY
v_call: TRBV6-1; clone_size: -; j_call: TRBJ2-7; cdr3_aa: ASSVRGTGLVEQY
v_call: TRBV5-1; clone_size: once; j_call: TRBJ2-7; cdr3_aa: ASSFGTGGIEQY
v_call: TRBV18; clone_size: once; j_call: TRBJ2-7; cdr3_aa: ASSPPTGGTYEQY
v_call: TRBV19; clone_size: -; j_call: TRBJ2-3; cdr3_aa: ASSIGGSEASTDTQY
v_call: TRBV7-9; clone_size: few; j_call: TRBJ2-3; cdr3_aa: ASSFETLDTQY
v_call: TRBV5-6; clone_size: -; j_call: TRBJ2-6; cdr3_aa: ASSFPGQEFSGANVLT
v_call: TRBV5-1; clone_size: -; j_call: TRBJ2-3; cdr3_aa: ASSPTIADSTDTQY
v_call: TRBV28; clone_size: few; j_call: TRBJ1-5; cdr3_aa: AKSFGGDQPQH